Presented here are 22 T cell receptor beta chains from one specimen sequenced in a study of tumor and adjacent non-tumor tissue in lung cancer. No cell sorting was done before RNA was extracted from the tissue. TCRbeta libraries were built with three rounds of nested PCR, modified from ARM-PCR. TCRdb re-called the multiplex PCR reads with MiXCR, one entry per CDR3 protein. Of under 150,000 distinct CDR3 sequences in the sample, around 65% were seen once. Sequenced material: lung tumor tissue. These TCRs come from a man in his 60s with small cell lung cancer.

This clonotype has a single count. Since a much larger clone is just one base distant, this may be a read error. The conserved phenylalanine or tryptophan normally closing the CDR3 is absent here, so this likely arose from a read error. The chain uses TRBV5-5 and TRBJ2-3; unclear D gene. The CDR3 spans 13 residues. Germline V gives CDR1 SGHKS, CDR2 YYEKEE (reference sequence). V lost 5 bases, J lost 3 bases, and 10 bases lay in between. CDR3 sequence: CASRPDSTDTQYL. The CDR3 DNA reads as TGTGCCAGCAGACCTGACTCAACAGATACGCAGTATCTT.

Points on this clonotype: At one end the junction does not follow the germline gene, possibly because of a read error. The V call is TRBV20-1, the J call TRBJ2-2, with D perhaps matching TRBD1 or TRBD2 (5 bases each). This CDR3 contains 14 residues. CDR1 DFQATT and CDR2 SNEGSKA come from the germline V gene (reference sequence). The DNA of the CDR3 is TGCAGTGCTAGAAGCGTCCGAACCACTGGGGACCTGTTTTTT. This sequence encodes CSARSVRTTGDLFF.

This clonotype was detected many times. The V and J genes are TRBV12-3 or TRBV12-4 and TRBJ2-3; no clear D. The CDR3 consists of 15 residues. V gave up 1 base and J gave up 0 bases, with 8 bases separating them. CDR3 in DNA: TGTGCCAGCAGTTTAGGTCTATCAAGCACAGATACGCAGTATTTT. Its translation: CASSLGLSSTDTQYF.

Details on this clonotype: An end of the junction differs from the germline gene, which may be a read error. The chain carries TRBV25-1 and TRBJ2-7; TRBD1 might be the D (6 bases). Germline assignment: CDR1 MGHDK and CDR2 SYGVNS. This CDR3 is built from 12 residues. CDR3 DNA sequence: TGTGCCAGCAGTGATCCTTATGGACAGCACTACTTC. Its protein product is CASSDPYGQHYF.

This clonotype has just a few counts. The genes are TRBV29-1 and TRBJ2-2, with D possibly matching TRBD2 (5 bases). The CDR3 has 13 amino acids. Germline-derived CDR1 and CDR2 are SQVTM and ANQGSEA. The ends were cut back, 6 bases at V and 7 bases at J, with 15 bases in the middle. The CDR3 reads CSVRTGIGGELFF. In nucleotides, the CDR3 is TGCAGCGTGAGGACGGGGATAGGCGGGGAGCTGTTTTTT.

The chain uses TRBV6-2 or TRBV6-3 and TRBJ2-7; D possibly corresponds to TRBD1 (6 bases). The germline V gene has CDR1 MNHEY and CDR2 SVGEGT. The V gene lost 6 bases and the J gene lost 4 bases, with 22 bases spanning the gap. The CDR3 is 16 residues long. For the CDR3, the DNA is TGTGCCAGCAGACCAGCCTCCGGGACATTTAGTTACGAGCAGTACTTC. Translating it yields CASRPASGTFSYEQYF.

This clonotype was detected once. Possible read error: a much larger clone is one base away. The chain joins TRBV5-6 to TRBJ1-4; D not resolved. Trimming cost V 5 bases and J 0 bases, with 17 bases left between them. Germline values: CDR1 SGHDT, CDR2 YYEEEE. The CDR3 is made up of 17 amino acids. CDR3 sequence reads: CASRLFQALATNEKLFF. CDR3 sequence (DNA): TGTGCCAGCAGATTATTCCAGGCCCTCGCAACTAATGAAAAACTGTTTTTT.

Concerning this clonotype: One end of the junction does not line up with germline, which may come from a read error. This rearrangement joins TRBV11-2 to TRBJ2-1; tentative D call: TRBD2 (5 bases). Germline V CDR1 and CDR2: SGHAT, FQNNGV. The CDR3 runs to 13 residues. CDR3 in DNA: TGTGCCAACAGCTTAAGTTGGGAGAACGAGCAGTTCTTC. Its translation is CANSLSWENEQFF. The variable domain in full, with the rest retrieved from reference TRBV11-2 and TRBJ2-1, is EAGVAQSPRYKIIEKRQSVAFWCNPISGHATLYWYQQILGQGPKLLIQFQNNGVVDDSQLPKDRFSAERLKGVDSTLKIQPAKLEDSAVYLCANSLSWENEQFFGPGTRLTVL.

This clonotype was detected only a few times. The chain uses TRBV6-4 and TRBJ1-2; D may be TRBD1 (6 bases). The CDR3 has 17 residues. In germline, CDR1 is MRHNA, CDR2 SNTAGT. V was shortened by 5 bases and J by 4 bases, with 23 bases between the two germline ends. The CDR3 DNA reads TGTGCCAGCAGTCTTTTTTCGGGGCAGGGGAACTCCTATGGCTACACCTTC. Encoded protein: CASSLFSGQGNSYGYTF.

This clonotype was picked up many times. The J gene is TRBJ2-1, the V gene TRBV6-5; D may be TRBD1 (6 bases). V lost 2 bases and J lost 0, with 8 bases in between. The CDR3 spans 15 residues. Germline assignment: CDR1 MNHEY and CDR2 SVGAGI. CDR3 in amino acids: CASSYRGSSYNEQFF. CDR3 nucleotide sequence: TGTGCCAGCAGTTACAGGGGGAGCTCCTACAATGAGCAGTTCTTC.

As to this clonotype: This could be a read error, since a much larger clone is one nucleotide away. This chain connects TRBV29-1 to TRBJ2-1; 7 positions match TRBD2. The V gene's germline CDR1 is SQVTM and CDR2 ANQGSEA. This CDR3 has 12 amino acids. Trimming at V came to 4 bases and at J to 11 bases, leaving 8 bases not matched to a gene. CDR3 loop: CSVGSSGRQQFF. In DNA, the CDR3 is TGCAGCGTTGGGTCTAGCGGTCGTCAGCAGTTCTTC.

The rearrangement joins TRBV12-3 or TRBV12-4 to TRBJ2-3; 10 nucleotides line up with TRBD1. This CDR3 is built from 15 residues. The J segment lost 3 bases and the V segment lost 7 bases, leaving 7 bases of the junction unmatched. CDR3 loop: CASTRDRGGTDTQYF. CDR3 nucleotides: TGTGCCAGCACCAGGGACAGGGGTGGGACAGATACGCAGTATTTT.

Ten or more counts support this clonotype. The chain joins TRBV12-3 or TRBV12-4 to TRBJ2-5; 11 bases agree with TRBD2. The ends lost 5 bases at V and 4 bases at J; junction bases unmatched: 6. This CDR3 is 15 amino acids long. The CDR3 here is CASSLNLAGGETQYF. For the CDR3, the DNA is TGTGCCAGCAGTCTCAACCTAGCGGGAGGAGAGACCCAGTACTTC.

This clonotype was observed a handful of times. A clone one base away is much larger, so this may be a read error. The rearrangement joins TRBV20-1 to TRBJ2-2; 12 nucleotides align to TRBD2. The CDR3 sequence is 15 residues long. V shed 4 bases, J shed 8 bases, and the junction held 8 bases outside the gene matches. Germline-derived CDR1 and CDR2 are DFQATT and SNEGSKA (reference sequence). This CDR3 reads CSAIPASGRAGELFF. The CDR3 DNA is TGCAGTGCTATCCCCGCTAGCGGGAGGGCAGGGGAGCTGTTTTTT.

J is TRBJ2-3 and V is TRBV11-2; D uncertain. The V end lost 6 bases, the J end lost 6 bases, and 16 bases lay between the germline ends. There are 14 residues in the CDR3. Germline lookup yields CDR1 SGHAT and CDR2 FQNNGV. The CDR3 DNA is TGTGCCAGCAGATTGGCGAGTGAAACGGATACGCAGTATTTT. Amino acid sequence: CASRLASETDTQYF. The entire variable domain, with the rest obtained from reference TRBV11-2 and TRBJ2-3, is as follows: EAGVAQSPRYKIIEKRQSVAFWCNPISGHATLYWYQQILGQGPKLLIQFQNNGVVDDSQLPKDRFSAERLKGVDSTLKIQPAKLEDSAVYLCASRLASETDTQYFGPGTRLTVL.

This chain joins TRBV20-1 and TRBJ2-3; a possible D gene is TRBD1 (5 bases). Germline CDR1 and CDR2: DFQATT and SNEGSKA (reference sequence). V was pared by 2 bases and J by 9 bases, with 12 bases between. The CDR3 has 12 residues. The chain's CDR3 is CSARSATGTQYF. DNA of the CDR3: TGCAGTGCTAGATCGGCTACAGGCACGCAGTATTTT.

The rearrangement joins TRBV4-1 to TRBJ1-2; the D is unclear. Trimming took 4 bases from V and 8 from J, leaving 26 bases between them. This CDR3 comprises 17 residues. The germline gives CDR1 MGHRA, CDR2 YSYEKL. The CDR3 loop is CASSPQRSGSAVEGYTF. CDR3 DNA sequence: TGCGCCAGCAGCCCGCAACGATCTGGGAGCGCAGTAGAGGGCTACACCTTC.

Notes on this clonotype: Mismatch with germline at one junction end may stem from a read error. CDR3 in DNA: TGCACCAGCAGCCACCCCATGGGTAGGAAGGGTTCACCCCTCCACTTT. It yields the protein CTSSHPMGRKGSPLHF. This chain connects TRBV4-1 to TRBJ1-6; D uncertain. CDR1 MGHRA and CDR2 YSYEKL come from the germline V gene. This CDR3 region has 16 residues.

This clonotype was detected ten times or more. This chain uses TRBV6-1 with TRBJ2-7, with TRBD1 as a possible D gene (6 bases). This CDR3 spans 14 amino acids. Germline CDR1 and CDR2: MNHNS and SASEGT. V gave up 4 bases and J gave up 2 bases, with 12 bases separating them. The CDR3 nucleotides read TGTGCCAGCAGTGCATTTCAGGGGCCCTACGAGCAGTACTTC. Amino acids: CASSAFQGPYEQYF.

On this clonotype: One junction end disagrees with the germline gene, perhaps due to a read error. The genes are TRBV6-1 and TRBJ2-5, with TRBD2 matching over 7 bases. Germline V CDR1 and CDR2: MNHNS, SASEGT. The CDR3 has 16 amino acids. In DNA, the CDR3 is TGTGCCAGCATTGAACGGTCTAGCGGAGGGGACGAGACCCAGTACTTC. Translation gives CASIERSSGGDETQYF.

The rearrangement links TRBV30 to TRBJ1-1, with 7 bases lining up with TRBD1. This CDR3 has 15 residues. J gave up 1 base and V 0 bases, and 5 bases lay outside the gene matches. Germline V CDR1 and CDR2: GTSNPN, SVGIG (reference sequence). The CDR3 loop is CAWSVQGVWNTEAFF. The CDR3 DNA reads as TGTGCCTGGAGTGTTCAGGGGGTTTGGAACACTGAAGCTTTCTTT.

As concerns this clonotype: Since a much larger clone is just one base distant, this may be a read error. No conserved phenylalanine or tryptophan ends this CDR3, so it is likely a read error. This rearrangement joins TRBV30 to TRBJ2-1; 13 nucleotides agree with TRBD2. CDR1 and CDR2 (germline): GTSNPN, SVGIG (reference sequence). V gave up 0 bases and J gave up 8 bases; unmatched junction bases: 1. This CDR3 is built from 14 residues. CDR3 sequence (DNA): TGTGCCTGGAGTGTAGGACTAGCGGGAGATGAGCAGTTCTAC. Encoded protein: CAWSVGLAGDEQFY.